This T cell receptor (beta chain) was documented in a study of T cells in tuberculosis. Whole-study results and caveats: T cells binding CD1B-GMM tetramer weakly possibly escaped the sort.

CDR1 MRHNA and CDR2 SNTAGT come from the germline V gene. V shed 0 bases, J shed 2 bases, and the junction held 8 bases outside the gene matches. The CDR3 is 17 residues long. Sorting used thawed, overnight-rested PBMC stained with anti-CD3, a viability dye and GMM-loaded CD1B tetramer. The CD1B tetramers carried C32 glucose monomycolate purified from Rhodococcus equi. Assay: immunoSEQ multiplex PCR; the TCRdb copy retains only in-frame clones and omits some. This table holds about 58,000 clones, 88% found once. Sequenced sample: CD1b-GMM tetramer-negative cells sorted from PBMCs. The chain recombines TRBV6-4 with TRBJ2-7; TRBD2 agrees at 9 bases. The clonotype originates from an adult woman with latent tuberculosis. CDR3 nucleotides: TGTGCCAGCAGTGACTCTCTAGATAGCGGGGGTACCTACGAGCAGTACTTC. Translation gives CASSDSLDSGGTYEQYF.